The sequence of this T cell receptor (beta chain) was determined in a study of CD8 T cells in Susac syndrome. In the study overall: Intravenous immunoglobulin alone or corticosteroids were being given to patients with Susac syndrome at blood draw, unless they were therapy-naive.

With random hexamers, reverse transcription was performed on about 0.5 to 1 ug of RNA. Amplification of TCR beta CDR3 across 54 Vbeta and 13 Jbeta was performed with immunoSEQ multiplex PCR. TCRdb used MiXCR to reprocess the immunoSEQ multiplex PCR reads, holding one entry per CDR3 protein. The sample records over 150,000 distinct CDR3 sequences, 90% to 96% being singletons. Germline V gives CDR1 MGHDK, CDR2 SYGVNS. This CDR3 has 14 amino acids. V was pared by 1 base and J by 4 bases, with 10 bases between. CD8+ and CD4+ T cells circulating in blood were sequenced for TCR beta. Regarding this clonotype: Its antigen is as yet unknown.

Study observations and caveats: In Susac syndrome, the CD4+ T cell repertoires did not show clonal expansion.

The specimen sequenced was CD4+ T cells from PBMCs. The chain carries TRBV25-1 and TRBJ1-2; TRBD1 is a possible D gene (5 bases). The clonotype comes from a human donor with Susac syndrome. CDR3 bases: TGTGCCAGCAGTGAATCAGGGTGGGGCTATGGCTACACCTTC. Its protein is CASSESGWGYGYTF.